The clone carrying this TCR beta chain appeared a single time. One base away lies a much larger clone, so this may be a sequencing read error. Germline V gives CDR1 MNHEY, CDR2 SMNVEV (reference sequence). This CDR3 comprises 12 residues. Sequencing libraries of naive CD8 cells derived from roughly 20,000 to 1,000,000 sorted cells with 10%, 30% or 50% RNA. Based on a CD8+CD4-CCR7+CD45RA+ profile, naive CD8 T cells were sorted. This sample stems from a study of molecular identifiers for immune sequencing clone quantification. Methods described previously were used for bulk TCR libraries, and listed TCR primers were applied. TCRdb re-called the PCR reads through MiXCR, storing one row per CDR3 protein. This table holds more than 450,000 distinct CDR3 sequences, about a fifth found once.

This receptor was obtained from a human donor in good health. Some libraries in this study had Jurkat cell RNA spiked in. Input material: naive CD8+ T cells from blood, with Jurkat cell RNA spiked in. Subset specified: FACS-sorted CD8+CD4-CCR7+CD45RA+ naive T cells. The chain couples TRBV27 to TRBJ2-7, with D maybe TRBD2 (7 bases). CDR3: CASSGGLYEQHF. Written as DNA, the CDR3 is TGTGCCAGCAGCGGGGGGCTCTACGAGCAGCACTTC.